The 2 T cell receptor beta chains presented below share a single source sample, sequenced in a study of T cell clonotyping in hematopoietic cell transplantation listed by TCRdb under 2021. The time point label here, explained by the study, means: 100 days after allo-HCT. The method behind the library was the immunoSEQ multiplex PCR assay. The source is immuneACCESS, and TCRdb retained only in-frame sequences with V and J called. Part of the clones is not carried over; for the studies checked, unresolved V genes explain less than half of this, and the remainder is unexplained. This sample holds roughly 13,000 clones; roughly 90% were observed only once. Around 7.6% of the sample comes from the top ten. The material was PBMCs, obtained 100 days after allogeneic stem cell transplant. These TCRs come from a female patient in her 50s who had an allogeneic stem cell transplant from an unrelated donor, so the T cells may come from the graft donor. Some clones in this sample may be carry-over from other donors' samples.

The chain's CDR3 is CALRSGTLGQPQHF. CDR3 nucleotide sequence: TGTGCCCTCCGATCCGGGACCTTGGGCCAGCCCCAGCATTTT. J is TRBJ1-5 and V is TRBV30; D is possibly TRBD1 (5 bases). The CDR3 is 14 amino acids. CDR1 and CDR2 from the germline V gene are GTSNPN and SVGIG (reference sequence). V was clipped by 8 bases and J by 7 bases, with 21 bases between them.

The rearrangement uses TRBV10-3 and TRBJ2-1, with 10 nucleotides matching TRBD2. The V and J ends lost 7 bases and 4 bases, in that order; junction bases with no gene match: 4. Germline V CDR1 and CDR2: ENHRY, SYGVKD. CDR3 length equals 14 residues. The CDR3 DNA reads as TGTGCCATCAAGGAACTAGCGGGGTACAATGAGCAGTTCTTC. Translation: CAIKELAGYNEQFF.